The clone carrying this T cell receptor beta chain occurred many times. The ends were cut back, 6 bases at V and 1 base at J, with 11 bases in the middle. CDR1 and CDR2 (germline): SGHNT, YYREEE (reference sequence). This CDR3 is built from 13 residues. This sample is part of a study of Ad26.COV2.S vaccination and SARS-CoV-2 variants. Study context: Doses of Ad26.COV2.S were injected into muscle once or twice, 56 days apart.

Measured with immunoSEQ multiplex PCR; TCRdb has only the in-frame clones, and not every one. Of hundreds of thousands of clones in the sample, roughly 90% were seen once. The sample's treatment: roughly 20 received Ad26.COV2.S at low or high dose, single or two shots; several received placebo; per-sample allocation not given. Vaccine and placebo recipients were sampled on day 63 after the first injection. The TCR comes from a person aged 18-60 years who received the Ad26.COV2.S COVID-19 vaccine or a placebo. The chain links TRBV5-4 to TRBJ2-7, with D unresolved. Here the sequenced sample was peripheral blood, taken in a trial of Ad26.COV2.S vaccine versus placebo. CDR3 loop: CASTDLSSYEQYF. The CDR3 nucleotides read TGTGCCAGCACCGACCTAAGTTCCTACGAGCAGTACTTC.